This T cell receptor beta chain appears in the sequencing data of a study of tumor-infiltrating lymphocytes in oesophageal squamous cell carcinoma. A few counts support this clonotype. Given the absence of the conserved phenylalanine or tryptophan at the CDR3 end, a read error is likely. The DNA is omitted, as the CDR3 cannot be located on it reliably, and the CDR3 follows TCRdb's listing. TCRdb passed the PCR reads through MiXCR, listing each CDR3 protein once. The table lists 20,000 or so distinct CDR3 sequences, about two fifths of them singletons. The TCR originated in a male donor with esophageal squamous cell carcinoma. Sequencing was done on a sample of normal esophageal tissue next to the tumor.

This chain's CDR3 is CASSFIRGLGYTFGS. The V gene is TRBV12-3 or TRBV12-4, the J gene TRBJ2-7; the table names TRBD1, a call not compared with the DNA. The CDR3 contains 15 residues when both ends are counted.